Each of the 32 T cell receptor beta chains below was sequenced from the same sample in a study of blood T cell repertoires in COVID-19. Sequencing was performed with immunoSEQ multiplex PCR; in TCRdb, only in-frame clones are kept and a portion is missing. The top ten hold 1.5% to 1.7% of the sample, which has around 250,000 clones, 80% to 85% seen once. The sample comprised peripheral blood. The source is a woman between 40 and 55 years old who had recovered from COVID-19.

The chain carries TRBV6-6 and TRBJ2-2; no clear D gene. CDR1 and CDR2 (germline): MNHNY, SVGAGI (reference sequence). Trimming left V 4 bases short and J 6 bases short, with 12 bases between. The CDR3 has 14 amino acids. The CDR3 bases are TGTGCCAGCAGTTCCCCCTCTTTATCCGGGGAGCTGTTTTTT. It specifies CASSSPSLSGELFF.

The CDR3 sequence: CASSQSPTGNQPQHF. CDR3 DNA: TGTGCCAGCAGCCAATCGCCGACAGGCAATCAGCCCCAGCATTTT. The J gene is TRBJ1-5, the V gene TRBV16; D might be TRBD1 (5 bases). The CDR3 runs to 15 residues. V was clipped by 0 bases and J by 2 bases, with 8 bases between them. The germline CDR1 and CDR2 sequences are KGHSY and FQNENV.

This chain links TRBV7-9 with TRBJ1-5; TRBD1 is a possible D gene (6 bases). Trimming took 6 bases from V and 7 from J, leaving 13 bases between them. This CDR3 is built from 13 residues. The germline CDR1 and CDR2 sequences are SEHNR and FQNEAQ (reference sequence). For the CDR3, the DNA is TGTGCCAGCAGTGCAGGGGTGAGACAGCCCCAGCATTTT. This encodes CASSAGVRQPQHF.

The gene calls are TRBV7-2 and TRBJ1-1, with D hard to call. Trimming shortened V by 4 bases and J by 2 bases, and 8 bases separated the two germline ends. Germline V lookup: CDR1 SGHTA, CDR2 FQGNSA. This CDR3 is built from 13 residues. Here the CDR3 reads CASSSFLNTEAFF. For the CDR3, the DNA is TGTGCCAGCAGCTCCTTCTTAAACACTGAAGCTTTCTTT.

The rearrangement joins TRBV7-2 to TRBJ2-3, with D possibly TRBD2 on 7 matching bases. Germline CDR1 SGHTA, CDR2 FQGNSA. Trimming pared 2 bases from V and 7 bases from J, leaving 13 bases between. The CDR3 runs 14 residues. CDR3 nucleotides: TGTGCCAGCAGCTTACGGGGGGCTCTTAATACGCAGTATTTT. Encoded protein: CASSLRGALNTQYF. Looking up the rest from reference TRBV7-2 and TRBJ2-3 gives the full variable domain: GAGVSQSPSNKVTEKGKDVELRCDPISGHTALYWYRQSLGQGLEFLIYFQGNSAPDKSGLPSDRFSAERTGGSVSTLTIQRTQQEDSAVYLCASSLRGALNTQYFGPGTRLTVL.

This clone was recorded only once. The chain combines TRBV28 with TRBJ1-6; D is perhaps TRBD1 (6 bases). CDR1 and CDR2 (germline): MDHEN, SYDVKM. The CDR3 totals 14 residues. V gave up 6 bases and J gave up 11 bases, with 17 bases separating them. This chain's CDR3 is CASREGAGVAPLHF. DNA for the CDR3: TGTGCCAGCAGGGAAGGGGCAGGGGTGGCACCCCTCCACTTT.

The chain employs TRBV30 and TRBJ2-1, with 12 bases that match TRBD1. CDR1 is GTSNPN, CDR2 SVGIG, per germline (reference sequence). V was pared by 3 bases and J by 5 bases, with 8 bases of the junction left unmatched. CDR3 length: 16 amino acids. The CDR3 reads CAWRTGTGGFHNEQFF. CDR3 nucleotide sequence: TGTGCCTGGAGGACAGGGACAGGGGGCTTCCACAATGAGCAGTTCTTC.

J is TRBJ1-2 and V is TRBV15, with 7 bases matching TRBD1. This CDR3 has 15 residues. Germline V gives CDR1 LNHNV, CDR2 YYDKDF (reference sequence). J lost 7 bases, V lost 0 bases, and 8 bases had no gene match. The CDR3 loop reads CATSRDLGTGVGYTF. DNA for the CDR3: TGTGCCACCAGCAGAGATTTGGGCACAGGGGTTGGCTACACCTTC.

This clone was seen just once. The chain uses TRBV19 and TRBJ1-5; TRBD1 aligns across 7 bases. This CDR3 comprises 15 residues. V lost 7 bases and J lost 11; bases outside the gene matches: 17. Germline assignment: CDR1 LNHDA and CDR2 SQIVND (reference sequence). The CDR3 DNA follows: TGTGCCAGTAACGACAGGGAGGTGGTCGGCCGGGCCCAGCATTTT. Its translation: CASNDREVVGRAQHF.

This clone was seen only once. The chain is built from TRBV19 and TRBJ2-1; 9 positions agree with TRBD2. Trimming at V came to 6 bases and at J to 8 bases, leaving 8 bases not matched to a gene. Per the germline V gene, CDR1 is LNHDA and CDR2 is SQIVND (reference sequence). CDR3 size: 14 residues. The CDR3, as DNA: TGTGCCAGTAGCGAGCGGGGGGTTGGGGATGAGCAGTTCTTC. It is translated as CASSERGVGDEQFF. The entire variable domain, with the rest obtained from reference TRBV19 and TRBJ2-1, is as follows: DGGITQSPKYLFRKEGQNVTLSCEQNLNHDAMYWYRQDPGQGLRLIYYSQIVNDFQKGDIAEGYSVSREKKESFPLTVTSAQKNPTAFYLCASSERGVGDEQFFGPGTRLTVL.

The CDR3 loop is CASSFWEDYGYTF. The CDR3 bases are TGTGCCAGCAGTTTTTGGGAGGACTATGGCTACACCTTC. The rearrangement uses TRBV28 and TRBJ1-2; D is unclear. Germline V gene sequence: CDR1 MDHEN, CDR2 SYDVKM. The V gene lost 3 bases and the J gene lost 3 bases, with 8 bases spanning the gap. CDR3 size: 13 residues.

The chain is built from TRBV4-2 and TRBJ2-5, with 8 positions matching TRBD2. The CDR3 is 14 amino acids. The trim removed 1 base at V and 3 bases at J, leaving 1 base unmatched. CDR1 and CDR2 from the germline V gene are LGHNA and YNFKEQ. The CDR3 DNA reads TGTGCCAGCAGCCAAGCCGGGAGGGAAGAGACCCAGTACTTC. Its protein product is CASSQAGREETQYF.

This chain connects TRBV14 to TRBJ2-7; D is undetermined. The CDR3 is 13 residues long. Germline loops: CDR1 SGHDN, CDR2 FVKESK. V was pared by 4 bases and J by 5 bases, with 12 bases between. The DNA of the CDR3 is TGTGCCAGCAGCCTCCAGAGGTTCCACGAGCAGTACTTC. Encoded protein: CASSLQRFHEQYF.

V gene TRBV7-9 combines with J gene TRBJ1-2; 11 nucleotides agree with TRBD1. In germline, CDR1 is SEHNR, CDR2 FQNEAQ (reference sequence). The CDR3 is 14 amino acids. J gave up 8 bases and V 2 bases, and 4 bases lay outside the gene matches. CDR3 loop: CASSLKGQGVGYTF. The CDR3, as DNA: TGTGCCAGCAGCTTAAAGGGACAGGGGGTCGGCTACACCTTC. The full variable domain, in which reference TRBV7-9 and TRBJ1-2 provide the parts outside the CDR3, is DTGVSQNPRHKITKRGQNVTFRCDPISEHNRLYWYRQTLGQGPEFLTYFQNEAQLEKSRLLSDRFSAERPKGSFSTLEIQRTEQGDSAMYLCASSLKGQGVGYTFGSGTRLTVV.

CDR3 in DNA: TGTGCCAGTAGTATGGACAGGGGGCGCGAGCAGTACTTC. This gives the protein CASSMDRGREQYF. V gene TRBV19 combines with J gene TRBJ2-7; 11 positions agree with TRBD1. Germline assignment: CDR1 LNHDA and CDR2 SQIVND (reference sequence). CDR3 length: 13 amino acids. V lost 3 bases to trimming and J lost 6 bases; unmatched junction nucleotides: 1.

The table lists this clone with a few counts. V gene TRBV28 combines with J gene TRBJ1-5; 7 positions agree with TRBD1. This CDR3 comprises 17 residues. Germline-derived CDR1 and CDR2 are MDHEN and SYDVKM. V was pared by 2 bases and J by 7 bases, with 14 bases of the junction left unmatched. CDR3 sequence: CASSLAGRGYRNQPQHF. In nucleotides, the CDR3 is TGTGCCAGCAGTTTAGCGGGCAGGGGGTACCGAAACCAGCCCCAGCATTTT.

The chain recombines TRBV7-9 with TRBJ1-5; 8 positions agree with TRBD1. Germline V gene sequence: CDR1 SEHNR, CDR2 FQNEAQ (reference sequence). V trimming: 5 bases; J trimming: 3 bases; junction bases outside the gene matches: 3. CDR3 size: 14 residues. The CDR3, as DNA: TGTGCCAGCAGCCAGGGGGCGTTCAATCAGCCCCAGCATTTT. This codes for CASSQGAFNQPQHF.

The chain has TRBV19 and TRBJ2-4; D may be TRBD2 (7 bases). CDR1 is LNHDA and CDR2 is SQIVND in the germline V gene (reference sequence). The V and J ends lost 1 base and 3 bases respectively, with 16 bases between them. The CDR3 runs to 17 residues. In DNA, the CDR3 is TGTGCCAGTAGTATAGTTGGGGGGGCGCTGGGCAAAAACATTCAGTACTTC. It codes for CASSIVGGALGKNIQYF.

This chain connects TRBV5-4 to TRBJ2-1; TRBD2 agrees at 8 bases. Trimming removed 5 bases from V and 0 bases from J; junction bases left unmatched: 7. Germline CDR1 reads SGHNT; CDR2 reads YYREEE (reference sequence). CDR3 size: 16 residues. The CDR3 DNA reads as TGTGCCAGCAGTCCGGGGGGGGCGAGCTCCTACAATGAGCAGTTCTTC. Amino acid sequence: CASSPGGASSYNEQFF. Full variable domain (rest looked up from reference TRBV5-4 and TRBJ2-1): ETGVTQSPTHLIKTRGQQVTLRCSSQSGHNTVSWYQQALGQGPQFIFQYYREEENGRGNFPPRFSGLQFPNYSSELNVNALELDDSALYLCASSPGGASSYNEQFFGPGTRLTVL.

The rearrangement uses TRBV5-6 and TRBJ2-5; TRBD2 agrees at 9 bases. Germline V gene data show CDR1 as SGHDT and CDR2 as YYEEEE. The CDR3 has 15 amino acids. The trim removed 4 bases at V and 6 bases at J, leaving 10 bases unmatched. The CDR3 DNA sequence: TGTGCCAGCAGCGTCGGGGGGACTAGCCTCCAGACCCAGTACTTC. It yields the protein CASSVGGTSLQTQYF.

The V call is TRBV5-5, the J call TRBJ2-7, with 8 positions matching TRBD1. J lost 0 bases, V lost 1 base, and 6 bases had no gene match. CDR1 and CDR2 from the germline V gene are SGHKS and YYEKEE (reference sequence). The CDR3 covers 16 residues. DNA of the CDR3: TGTGCCAGCAGCTTGAGGACAGGGCTTTCCTCCTACGAGCAGTACTTC. This codes for CASSLRTGLSSYEQYF.

The chain uses TRBV9 and TRBJ1-5, with a weak D call TRBD1 (6 bases). Per germline, CDR1 SGDLS and CDR2 YYNGEE. The CDR3 totals 15 residues. V lost 4 bases and J lost 3, with 14 bases in between. The CDR3, as DNA: TGTGCCAGCAGCCTTTCAGGACAGACCAATCAGCCCCAGCATTTT. This gives the protein CASSLSGQTNQPQHF.

The V gene is TRBV24-1, the J gene TRBJ2-5, with D maybe TRBD1 (6 bases). V was cut by 3 bases and J by 2 bases, with 9 bases left in between. The length of the CDR3 is 14 residues. Germline-derived CDR1 and CDR2 are KGHDR and SFDVKD. The CDR3 here is CATSDRQAQETQYF. CDR3 sequence (DNA): TGTGCCACCAGTGATAGACAGGCACAAGAGACCCAGTACTTC.

This chain joins TRBV10-2 and TRBJ1-6; D not resolved. The germline V and J ends were trimmed by 2 bases and 2 bases, with 13 bases remaining between them. The germline V gene encodes CDR1 WSHSY and CDR2 SAAADI. The length of the CDR3 is 17 residues. The CDR3 protein is CASSEISRWAYNSPLHF. In DNA form, the CDR3 reads TGCGCCAGCAGTGAGATTAGCCGGTGGGCCTATAATTCACCCCTCCACTTT.

The rearrangement links TRBV7-2 to TRBJ2-7; 8 nucleotides line up with TRBD1. This CDR3 is built from 14 residues. Germline V gene sequence: CDR1 SGHTA, CDR2 FQGNSA. V lost 5 bases, J lost 1 base, and 4 bases stayed unmatched. The CDR3 nucleotides are TGTGCCAGCAGCCCGCGACAGGGGTCCTACGAGCAGTACTTC. This gives the protein CASSPRQGSYEQYF.

The V call is TRBV5-1, the J call TRBJ1-2; possible D gene TRBD1, 6 bases. The CDR3 runs 16 residues. The V and J ends lost 0 bases and 2 bases respectively, with 14 bases between them. Germline assignment: CDR1 SGHRS and CDR2 YFSETQ. The CDR3 sequence: CASSLAVRGTNYGYTF. In DNA, the CDR3 is TGCGCCAGCAGCTTGGCAGTCAGGGGTACGAACTATGGCTACACCTTC.

The chain carries TRBV19 and TRBJ2-7; tentative D call: TRBD2 (7 bases). CDR1 and CDR2 (germline): LNHDA, SQIVND (reference sequence). The CDR3 runs 15 residues. The V end was cut by 3 bases, the J end by 5 bases, with 17 bases between. The CDR3 DNA follows: TGTGCCAGTAGTATGCGAACGGGGGGCGTGGACGAGCAGTACTTC. It codes for CASSMRTGGVDEQYF.

The chain recombines TRBV5-6 with TRBJ1-4; 7 nucleotides align to TRBD1. The germline CDR1 and CDR2 sequences are SGHDT and YYEEEE. The CDR3 runs 14 residues. V lost 4 bases to trimming and J lost 7 bases; unmatched junction nucleotides: 7. CDR3 in DNA: TGTGCCAGCAGCCCCGACAGGGTTACTGAAAAACTGTTTTTT. This encodes CASSPDRVTEKLFF.

This chain's CDR3 is CASSDGDSNTGELFF. CDR3 bases: TGTGCCAGCAGTGACGGGGACAGCAACACCGGGGAGCTGTTTTTT. This chain links TRBV6-4 with TRBJ2-2; 7 bases map to TRBD1. The J segment lost 2 bases and the V segment lost 2 bases, leaving 2 bases of the junction unmatched. The CDR3 is 15 amino acids. Germline CDR1 reads MRHNA; CDR2 reads SNTAGT.

The chain links TRBV6-1 to TRBJ1-5; 7 bases are shared with TRBD1. Germline CDR1 MNHNS, CDR2 SASEGT. V lost 1 base to trimming and J lost 4 bases; unmatched junction nucleotides: 10. The CDR3 loop spans 17 amino acids. CDR3 bases: TGTGCCAGCAGTGAAGTCCCCGGAGGGGGCGGTAATCAGCCCCAGCATTTT. Residues: CASSEVPGGGGNQPQHF.

The sample holds a few counts of this clone. J is TRBJ2-5 and V is TRBV6-4; D remains unclear. Germline-derived CDR1 and CDR2 are MRHNA and SNTAGT. The CDR3 is made up of 15 amino acids. Trimming shortened V by 2 bases and J by 3 bases, and 13 bases separated the two germline ends. CDR3 sequence: CASSDPLSLKETQYF. Written as DNA, the CDR3 is TGTGCCAGCAGTGACCCCTTGAGCCTGAAAGAGACCCAGTACTTC.

This clone was picked up a small number of times. V usage is TRBV28 and J usage is TRBJ2-7; a possible D gene is TRBD1 (5 bases). Germline values: CDR1 MDHEN, CDR2 SYDVKM. V lost 5 bases and J 2 bases, leaving 16 bases between the germline ends. The CDR3 covers 15 residues. CDR3 sequence (DNA): TGTGCCAGCAGTCTCATTTGGACAAGGACCTACGAGCAGTACTTC. It translates to CASSLIWTRTYEQYF.